This T cell receptor (beta chain) appears in the sequencing data of a study of blood T cell repertoires in COVID-19. Sequenced by immunoSEQ multiplex PCR; TCRdb stores in-frame clones only, minus some. The table records 60,000 to 70,000 clones, 88% of them present only once. The CDR3 length is 13 residues. V lost 1 base, J lost 6 bases, and 3 bases stayed unmatched. From germline, CDR1 is SGHAT and CDR2 FQDESV (reference sequence). The chain carries TRBV11-1 and TRBJ2-7; TRBD1 matches at 7 bases. This receptor was identified in a woman aged 60 to 75 with COVID-19, enrolled during active disease. The source material was peripheral blood. DNA for the CDR3: TGTGCCAGCAGCTTAGGACAGGGCGGCGAGCAGTACTTC. It codes for CASSLGQGGEQYF.